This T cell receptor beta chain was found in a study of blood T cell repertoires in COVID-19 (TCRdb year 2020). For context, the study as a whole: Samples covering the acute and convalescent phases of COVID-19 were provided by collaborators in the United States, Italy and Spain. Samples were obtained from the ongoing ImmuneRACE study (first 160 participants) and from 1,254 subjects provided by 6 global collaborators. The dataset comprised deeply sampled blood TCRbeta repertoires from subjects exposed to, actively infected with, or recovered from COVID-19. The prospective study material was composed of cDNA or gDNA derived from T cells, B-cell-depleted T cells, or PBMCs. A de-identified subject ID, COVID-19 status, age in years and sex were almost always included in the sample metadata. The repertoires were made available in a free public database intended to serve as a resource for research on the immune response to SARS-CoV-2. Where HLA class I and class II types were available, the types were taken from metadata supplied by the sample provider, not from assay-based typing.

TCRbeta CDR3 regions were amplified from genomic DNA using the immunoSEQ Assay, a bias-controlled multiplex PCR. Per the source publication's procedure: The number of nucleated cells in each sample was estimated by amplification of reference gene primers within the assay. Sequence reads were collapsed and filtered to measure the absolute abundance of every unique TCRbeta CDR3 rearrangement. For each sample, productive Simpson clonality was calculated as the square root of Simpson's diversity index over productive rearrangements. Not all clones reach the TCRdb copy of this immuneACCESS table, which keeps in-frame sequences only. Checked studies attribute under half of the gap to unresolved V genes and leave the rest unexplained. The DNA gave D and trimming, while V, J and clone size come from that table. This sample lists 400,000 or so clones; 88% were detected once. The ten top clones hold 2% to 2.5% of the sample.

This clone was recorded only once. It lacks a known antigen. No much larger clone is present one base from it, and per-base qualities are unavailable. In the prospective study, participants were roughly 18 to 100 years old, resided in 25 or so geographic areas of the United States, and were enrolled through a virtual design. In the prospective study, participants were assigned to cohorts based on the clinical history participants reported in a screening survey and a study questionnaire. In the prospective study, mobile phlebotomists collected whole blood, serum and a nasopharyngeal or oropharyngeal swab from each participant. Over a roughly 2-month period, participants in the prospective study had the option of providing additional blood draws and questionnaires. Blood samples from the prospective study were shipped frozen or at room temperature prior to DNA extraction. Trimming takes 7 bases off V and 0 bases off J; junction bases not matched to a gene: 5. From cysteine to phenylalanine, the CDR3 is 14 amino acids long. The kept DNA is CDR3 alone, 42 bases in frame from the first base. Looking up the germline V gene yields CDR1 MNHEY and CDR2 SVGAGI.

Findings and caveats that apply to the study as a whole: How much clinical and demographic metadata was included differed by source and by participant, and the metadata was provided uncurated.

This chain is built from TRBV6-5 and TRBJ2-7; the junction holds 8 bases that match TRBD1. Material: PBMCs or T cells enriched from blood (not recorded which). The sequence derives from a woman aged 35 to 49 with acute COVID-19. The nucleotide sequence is TGTGCCAGCATGGGGACAGGCAGCTCCTACGAGCAGTACTTC. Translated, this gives CASMGTGSSYEQYF.